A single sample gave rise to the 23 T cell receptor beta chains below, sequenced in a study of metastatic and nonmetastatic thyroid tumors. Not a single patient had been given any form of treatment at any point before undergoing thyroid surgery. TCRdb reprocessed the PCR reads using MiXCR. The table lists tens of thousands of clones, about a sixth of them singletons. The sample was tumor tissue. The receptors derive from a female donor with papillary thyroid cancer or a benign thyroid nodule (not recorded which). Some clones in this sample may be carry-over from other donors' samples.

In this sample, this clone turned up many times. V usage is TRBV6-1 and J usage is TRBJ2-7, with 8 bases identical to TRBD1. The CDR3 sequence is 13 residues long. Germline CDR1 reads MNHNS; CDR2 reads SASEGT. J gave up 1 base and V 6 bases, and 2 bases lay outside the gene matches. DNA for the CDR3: TGTGCCAGCAGATGGACAGGGTCCTACGAGCAGTACTTC. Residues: CASRWTGSYEQYF.

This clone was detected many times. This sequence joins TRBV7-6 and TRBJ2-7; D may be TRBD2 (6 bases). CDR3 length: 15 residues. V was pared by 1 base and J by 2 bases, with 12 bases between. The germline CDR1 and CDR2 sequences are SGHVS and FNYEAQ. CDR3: CASSLGRDPTYEQYF. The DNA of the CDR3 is TGTGCCAGCAGCTTAGGGCGGGATCCAACCTACGAGCAGTACTTC.

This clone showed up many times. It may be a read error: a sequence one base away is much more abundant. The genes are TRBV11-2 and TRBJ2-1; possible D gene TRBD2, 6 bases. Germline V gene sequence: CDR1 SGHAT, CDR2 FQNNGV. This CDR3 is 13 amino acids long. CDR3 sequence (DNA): TGTGCCAGCAGCCGTTCTAGCGTTGGGGAGCAGCTCTTC. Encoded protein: CASSRSSVGEQLF.

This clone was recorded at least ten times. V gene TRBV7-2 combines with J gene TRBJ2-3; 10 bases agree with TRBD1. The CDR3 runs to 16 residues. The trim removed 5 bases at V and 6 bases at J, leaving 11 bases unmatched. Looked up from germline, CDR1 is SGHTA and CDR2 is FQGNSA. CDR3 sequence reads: CASSPTRTGGTDTQYF. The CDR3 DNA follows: TGTGCCAGCAGCCCTACCCGGACAGGGGGGACCGATACGCAGTATTTT.

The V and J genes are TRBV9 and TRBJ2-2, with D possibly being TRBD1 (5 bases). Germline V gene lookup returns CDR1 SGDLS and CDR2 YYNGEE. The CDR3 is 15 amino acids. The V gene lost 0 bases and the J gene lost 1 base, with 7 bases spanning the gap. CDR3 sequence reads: CASSVEGMNTGELFF. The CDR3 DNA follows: TGTGCCAGCAGCGTAGAGGGGATGAACACCGGGGAGCTGTTTTTT.

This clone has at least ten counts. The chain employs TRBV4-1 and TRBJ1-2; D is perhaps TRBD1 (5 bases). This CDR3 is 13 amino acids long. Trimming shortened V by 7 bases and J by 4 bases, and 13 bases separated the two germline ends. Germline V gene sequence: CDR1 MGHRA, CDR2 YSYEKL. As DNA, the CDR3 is TGCGCCAGCAAACCTGCGGGACTCTATGGCTACACCTTC. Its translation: CASKPAGLYGYTF.

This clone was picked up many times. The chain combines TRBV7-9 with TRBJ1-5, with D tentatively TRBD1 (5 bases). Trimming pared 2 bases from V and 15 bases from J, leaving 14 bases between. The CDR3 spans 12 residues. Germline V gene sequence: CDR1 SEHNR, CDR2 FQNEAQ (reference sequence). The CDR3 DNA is TGTGCCAGCAGCTTATTGTACGTCGGGGGGCATTTT. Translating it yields CASSLLYVGGHF.

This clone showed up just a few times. In DNA, the CDR3 is TGTGCCAGCAGGTCGAAGCAGTTCTTC. Amino acid sequence: CASRSKQFF. The chain is built from TRBV7-3 and TRBJ2-1; D gene ambiguous. With 6 bases removed from V and 11 bases from J, the gap between germline ends came to 5 bases. Germline V gene sequence: CDR1 SGHTA, CDR2 FQGTGA. This CDR3 comprises 9 residues.

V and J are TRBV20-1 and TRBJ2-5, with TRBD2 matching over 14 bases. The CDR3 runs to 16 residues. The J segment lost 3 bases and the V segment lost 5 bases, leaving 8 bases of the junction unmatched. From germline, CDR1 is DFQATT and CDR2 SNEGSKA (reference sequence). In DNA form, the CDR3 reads TGCAGTGCTCATATTTCGGGACTAGCGGGGGAAGAGACCCAGTACTTC. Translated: CSAHISGLAGEETQYF.

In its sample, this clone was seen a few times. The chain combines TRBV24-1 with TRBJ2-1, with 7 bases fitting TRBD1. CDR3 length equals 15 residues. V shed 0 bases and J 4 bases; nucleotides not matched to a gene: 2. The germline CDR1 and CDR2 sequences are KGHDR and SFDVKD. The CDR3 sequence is CATSDLRQGYNEQFF. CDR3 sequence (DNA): TGTGCCACCAGTGATTTGCGACAGGGATACAATGAGCAGTTCTTC.

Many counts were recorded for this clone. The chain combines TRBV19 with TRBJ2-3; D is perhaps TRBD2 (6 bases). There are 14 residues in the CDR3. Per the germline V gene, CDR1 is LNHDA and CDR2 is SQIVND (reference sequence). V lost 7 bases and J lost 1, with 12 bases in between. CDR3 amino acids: CASTETRGTDTQYF. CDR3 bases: TGTGCCAGTACGGAGACTAGAGGCACAGATACGCAGTATTTT.

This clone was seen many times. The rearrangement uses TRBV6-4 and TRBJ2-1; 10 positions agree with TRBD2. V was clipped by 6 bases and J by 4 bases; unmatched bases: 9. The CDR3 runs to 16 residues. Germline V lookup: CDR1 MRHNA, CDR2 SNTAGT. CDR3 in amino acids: CASRGASGRGYNEQFF. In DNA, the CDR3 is TGTGCCAGCAGGGGCGCTAGCGGGAGAGGTTACAATGAGCAGTTCTTC.

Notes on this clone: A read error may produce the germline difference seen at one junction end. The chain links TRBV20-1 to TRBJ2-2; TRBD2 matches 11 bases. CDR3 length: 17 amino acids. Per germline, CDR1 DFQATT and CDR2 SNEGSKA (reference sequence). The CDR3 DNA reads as TGCAGTGCTAGGAGGGTAGCGGGAGGGCCTGTAACCGGGGAGCTGGTTTTT. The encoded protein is CSARRVAGGPVTGELVF.

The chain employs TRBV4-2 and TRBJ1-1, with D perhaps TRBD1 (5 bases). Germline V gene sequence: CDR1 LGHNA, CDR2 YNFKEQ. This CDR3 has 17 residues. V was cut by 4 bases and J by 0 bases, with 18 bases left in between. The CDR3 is CASSPGPTNRMNTEAFF. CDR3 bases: TGTGCCAGCAGCCCGGGGCCTACCAATCGTATGAACACTGAAGCTTTCTTT.

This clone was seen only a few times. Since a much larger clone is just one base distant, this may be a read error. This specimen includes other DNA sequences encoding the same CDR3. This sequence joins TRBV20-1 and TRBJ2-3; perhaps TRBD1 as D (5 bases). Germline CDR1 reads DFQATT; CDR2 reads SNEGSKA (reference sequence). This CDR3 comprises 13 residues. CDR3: CSARVSRADAQYF. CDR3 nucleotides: TGCAGTGCTAGGGTGTCCAGGGCAGATGCGCAGTATTTT.

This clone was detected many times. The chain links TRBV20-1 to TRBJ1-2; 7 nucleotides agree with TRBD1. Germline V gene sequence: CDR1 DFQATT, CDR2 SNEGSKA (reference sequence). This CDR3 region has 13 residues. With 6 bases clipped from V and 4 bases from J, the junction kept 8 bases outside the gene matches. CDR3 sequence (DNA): TGCAGTGCCACAAGGGGGCGAGGCTATGGCTACACCTTC. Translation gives CSATRGRGYGYTF.

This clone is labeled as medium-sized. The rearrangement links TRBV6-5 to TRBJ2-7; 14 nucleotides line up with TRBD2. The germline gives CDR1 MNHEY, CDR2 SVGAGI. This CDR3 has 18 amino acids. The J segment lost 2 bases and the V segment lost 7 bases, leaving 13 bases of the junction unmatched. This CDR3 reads CASNPAGLAGVITYEQYF. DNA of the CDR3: TGTGCCAGCAATCCGGCGGGACTAGCGGGAGTAATAACCTACGAGCAGTACTTC.

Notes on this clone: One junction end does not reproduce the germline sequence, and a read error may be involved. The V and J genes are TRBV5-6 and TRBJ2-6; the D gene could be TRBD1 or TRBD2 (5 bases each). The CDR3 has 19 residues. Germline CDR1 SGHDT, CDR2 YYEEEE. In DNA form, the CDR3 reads TGTGCCAGTAGATCATTGACAGCGGTCGGGCTCTCTGGGACCAACGTCCTGACTTTC. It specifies CASRSLTAVGLSGTNVLTF.

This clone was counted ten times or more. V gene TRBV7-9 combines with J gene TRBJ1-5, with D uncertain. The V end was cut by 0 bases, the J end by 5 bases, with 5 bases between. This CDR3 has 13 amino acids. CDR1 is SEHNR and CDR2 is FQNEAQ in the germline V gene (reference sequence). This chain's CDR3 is CASSLAYDQPQHF. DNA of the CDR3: TGTGCCAGCAGCTTAGCTTATGATCAGCCCCAGCATTTT. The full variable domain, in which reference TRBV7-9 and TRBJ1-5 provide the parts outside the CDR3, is DTGVSQNPRHKITKRGQNVTFRCDPISEHNRLYWYRQTLGQGPEFLTYFQNEAQLEKSRLLSDRFSAERPKGSFSTLEIQRTEQGDSAMYLCASSLAYDQPQHFGDGTRLSIL.

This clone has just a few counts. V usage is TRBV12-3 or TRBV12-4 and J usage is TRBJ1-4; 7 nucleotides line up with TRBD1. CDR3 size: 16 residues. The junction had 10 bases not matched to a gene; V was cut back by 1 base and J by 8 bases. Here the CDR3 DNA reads TGTGCCAGCAGTTTAGGCACACAGGGGCTTTCGGAAAAACTGTTTTTT. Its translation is CASSLGTQGLSEKLFF.

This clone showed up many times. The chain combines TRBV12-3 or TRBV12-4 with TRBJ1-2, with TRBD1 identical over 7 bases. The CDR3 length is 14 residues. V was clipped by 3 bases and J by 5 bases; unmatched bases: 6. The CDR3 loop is CASSFSGTVYGYTF. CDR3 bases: TGTGCCAGCAGTTTTTCCGGGACAGTTTATGGCTACACCTTC.

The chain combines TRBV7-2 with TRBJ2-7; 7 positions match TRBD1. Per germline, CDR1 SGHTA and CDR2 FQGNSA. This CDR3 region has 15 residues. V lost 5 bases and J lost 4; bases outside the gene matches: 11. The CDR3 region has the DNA TGTGCCAGCAGCATTGACAGGGCTACCTCATACGAGCAGTACTTC. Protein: CASSIDRATSYEQYF.

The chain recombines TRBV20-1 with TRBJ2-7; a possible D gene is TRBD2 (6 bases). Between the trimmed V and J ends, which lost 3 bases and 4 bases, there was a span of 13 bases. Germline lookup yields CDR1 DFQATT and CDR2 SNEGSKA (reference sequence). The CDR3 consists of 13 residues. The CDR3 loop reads CSARREAFYEQYF. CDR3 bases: TGCAGTGCTAGGAGGGAGGCCTTTTACGAGCAGTACTTC.